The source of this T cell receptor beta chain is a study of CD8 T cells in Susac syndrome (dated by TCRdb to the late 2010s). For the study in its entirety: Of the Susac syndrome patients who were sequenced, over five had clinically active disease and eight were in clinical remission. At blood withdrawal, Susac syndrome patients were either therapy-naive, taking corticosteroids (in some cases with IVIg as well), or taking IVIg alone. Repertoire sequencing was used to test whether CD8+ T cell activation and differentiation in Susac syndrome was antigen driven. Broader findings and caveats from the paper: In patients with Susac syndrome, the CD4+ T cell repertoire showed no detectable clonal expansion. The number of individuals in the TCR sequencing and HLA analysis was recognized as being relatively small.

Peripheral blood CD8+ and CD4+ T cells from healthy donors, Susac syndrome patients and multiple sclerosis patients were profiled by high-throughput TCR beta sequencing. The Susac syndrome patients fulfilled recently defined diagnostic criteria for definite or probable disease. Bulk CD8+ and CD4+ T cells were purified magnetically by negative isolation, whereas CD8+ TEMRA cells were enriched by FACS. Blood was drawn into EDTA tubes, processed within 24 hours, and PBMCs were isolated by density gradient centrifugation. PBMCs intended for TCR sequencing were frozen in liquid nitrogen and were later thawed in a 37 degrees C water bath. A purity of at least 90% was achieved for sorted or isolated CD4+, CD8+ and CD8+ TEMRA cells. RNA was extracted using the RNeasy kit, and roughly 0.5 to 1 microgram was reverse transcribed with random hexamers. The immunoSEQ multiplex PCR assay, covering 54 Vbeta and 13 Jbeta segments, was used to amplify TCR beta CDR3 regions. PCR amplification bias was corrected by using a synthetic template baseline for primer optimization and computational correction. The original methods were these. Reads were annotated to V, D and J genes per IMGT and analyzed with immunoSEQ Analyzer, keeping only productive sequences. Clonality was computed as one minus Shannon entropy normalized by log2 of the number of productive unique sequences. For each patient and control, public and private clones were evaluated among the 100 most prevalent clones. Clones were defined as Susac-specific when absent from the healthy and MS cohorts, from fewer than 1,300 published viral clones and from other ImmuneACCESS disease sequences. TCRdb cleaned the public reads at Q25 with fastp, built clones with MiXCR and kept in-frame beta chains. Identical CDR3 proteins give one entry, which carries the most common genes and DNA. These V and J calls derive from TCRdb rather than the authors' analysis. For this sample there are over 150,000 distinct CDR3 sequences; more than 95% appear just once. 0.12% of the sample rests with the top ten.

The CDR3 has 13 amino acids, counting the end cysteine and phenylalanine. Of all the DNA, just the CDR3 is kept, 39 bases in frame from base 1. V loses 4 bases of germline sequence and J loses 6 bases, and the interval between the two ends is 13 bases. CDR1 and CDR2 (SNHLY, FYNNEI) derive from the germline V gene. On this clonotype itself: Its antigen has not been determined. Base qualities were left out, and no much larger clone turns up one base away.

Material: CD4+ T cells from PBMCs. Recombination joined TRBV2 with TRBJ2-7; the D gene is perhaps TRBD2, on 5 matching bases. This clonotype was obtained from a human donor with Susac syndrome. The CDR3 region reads CASSARESAEQYF. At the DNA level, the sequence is TGTGCCAGCAGTGCACGGGAAAGTGCCGAGCAGTACTTC.